The subject of this entry is one TCR beta chain. This record comes from a study of T cell changes during pregnancy in multiple sclerosis. Only in-frame clones appear in the TCRdb table, and some are missing; sequencing was by immunoSEQ multiplex PCR. The sample has 45,000 to 50,000 clones; under 95% are singletons. CDR1 and CDR2 from the germline V gene are SGHNT and YYREEE (reference sequence). Unmatched junction bases numbered 6, after V lost 0 bases and J lost 6 bases. CDR3 length: 14 amino acids. This sequence was found in a female donor with multiple sclerosis, enrolled in a pregnancy study. The specimen comprised CD8+ T cells from peripheral blood mononuclear cells, sampled before pregnancy. V and J are TRBV5-4 and TRBJ2-7; 7 bases fit TRBD2. CDR3 nucleotides: TGTGCCAGCAGCTTGGGACTAGCTCTCTCCGAGCAGTACTTC. This encodes CASSLGLALSEQYF.